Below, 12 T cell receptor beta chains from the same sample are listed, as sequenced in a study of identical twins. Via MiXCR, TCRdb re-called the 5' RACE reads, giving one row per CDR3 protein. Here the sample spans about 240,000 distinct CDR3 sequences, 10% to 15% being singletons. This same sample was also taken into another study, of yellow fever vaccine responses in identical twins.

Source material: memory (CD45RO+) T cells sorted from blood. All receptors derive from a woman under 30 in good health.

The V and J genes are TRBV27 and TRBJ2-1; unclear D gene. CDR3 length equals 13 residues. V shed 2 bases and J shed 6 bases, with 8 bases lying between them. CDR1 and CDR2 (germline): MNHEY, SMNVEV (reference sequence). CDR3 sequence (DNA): TGTGCCAGCAGTTTAAAACCGACCAATGAGCAGTTCTTC. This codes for CASSLKPTNEQFF.

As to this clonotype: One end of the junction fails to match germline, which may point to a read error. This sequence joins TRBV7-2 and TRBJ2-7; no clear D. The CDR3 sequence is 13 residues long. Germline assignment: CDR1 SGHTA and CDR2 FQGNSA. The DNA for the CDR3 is TGTGCCAGCAGCTCCAACCCGCTCTACGCGCAGTACTTC. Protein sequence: CASSSNPLYAQYF.

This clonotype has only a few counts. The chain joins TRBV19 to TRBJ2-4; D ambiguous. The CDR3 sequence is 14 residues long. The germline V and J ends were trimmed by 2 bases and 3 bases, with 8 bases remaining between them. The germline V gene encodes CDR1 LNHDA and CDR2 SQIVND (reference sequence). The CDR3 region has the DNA TGTGCCAGTAGTATACCCGCTATCAAAAACATTCAGTACTTC. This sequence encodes CASSIPAIKNIQYF.

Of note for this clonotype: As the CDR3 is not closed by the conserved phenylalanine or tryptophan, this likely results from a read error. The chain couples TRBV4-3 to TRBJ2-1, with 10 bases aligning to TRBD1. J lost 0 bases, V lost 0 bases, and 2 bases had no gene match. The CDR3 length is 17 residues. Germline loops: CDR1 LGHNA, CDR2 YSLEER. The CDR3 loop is CASSQDRTGGSYNEQFL. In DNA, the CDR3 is TGCGCCAGCAGCCAAGATAGGACAGGGGGCTCCTACAATGAGCAGTTCCTC.

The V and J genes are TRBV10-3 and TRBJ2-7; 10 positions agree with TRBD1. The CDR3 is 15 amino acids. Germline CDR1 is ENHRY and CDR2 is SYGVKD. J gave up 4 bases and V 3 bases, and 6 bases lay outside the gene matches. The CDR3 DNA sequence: TGTGCCATCAGTGACCCGGGACAGGGGTCTTACGAGCAGTACTTC. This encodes CAISDPGQGSYEQYF.

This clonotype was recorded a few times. The CDR3 reads CASSVGRELAGKETQYF. In DNA form, the CDR3 reads TGTGCCAGCAGCGTAGGGAGAGAACTAGCGGGAAAAGAGACCCAGTACTTC. The rearrangement links TRBV9 to TRBJ2-5; 10 bases map to TRBD2. Germline V gene sequence: CDR1 SGDLS, CDR2 YYNGEE. The junction had 8 bases not matched to a gene; V was cut back by 0 bases and J by 3 bases. The CDR3 is 17 residues long. Using reference TRBV9 and TRBJ2-5 for the parts outside the CDR3, the full variable domain is DSGVTQTPKHLITATGQRVTLRCSPRSGDLSVYWYQQSLDQGLQFLIQYYNGEERAKGNILERFSAQQFPDLHSELNLSSLELGDSALYFCASSVGRELAGKETQYFGPGTRLLVL.

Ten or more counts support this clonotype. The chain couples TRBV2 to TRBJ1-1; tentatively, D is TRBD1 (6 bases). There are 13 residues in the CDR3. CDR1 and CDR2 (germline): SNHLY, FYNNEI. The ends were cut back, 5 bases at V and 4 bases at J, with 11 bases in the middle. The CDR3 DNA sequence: TGTGCCAGCAGTCAACAGGGTGGCACTGAAGCTTTCTTT. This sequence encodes CASSQQGGTEAFF.

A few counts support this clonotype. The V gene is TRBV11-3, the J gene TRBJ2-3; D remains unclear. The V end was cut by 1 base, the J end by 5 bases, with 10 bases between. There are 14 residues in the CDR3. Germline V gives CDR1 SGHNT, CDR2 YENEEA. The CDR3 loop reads CASSLGQPGDTQYF. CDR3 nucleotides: TGTGCCAGCAGCTTAGGGCAGCCGGGAGATACGCAGTATTTT.

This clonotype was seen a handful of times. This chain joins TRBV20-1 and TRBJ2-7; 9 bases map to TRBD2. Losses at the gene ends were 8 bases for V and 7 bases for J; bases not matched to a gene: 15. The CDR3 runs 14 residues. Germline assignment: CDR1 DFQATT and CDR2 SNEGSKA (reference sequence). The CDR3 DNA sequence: TGCAGTTATCAAAGAGCGGGAGGAGAATGGGAGCAGTACTTC. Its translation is CSYQRAGGEWEQYF.

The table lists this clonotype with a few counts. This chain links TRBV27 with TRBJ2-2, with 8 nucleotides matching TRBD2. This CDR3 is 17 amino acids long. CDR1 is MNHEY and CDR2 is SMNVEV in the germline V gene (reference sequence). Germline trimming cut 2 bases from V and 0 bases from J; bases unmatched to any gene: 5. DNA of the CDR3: TGTGCCAGCAGTTTACTCTTAGCGGGGACGAACACCGGGGAGCTGTTTTTT. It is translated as CASSLLLAGTNTGELFF.

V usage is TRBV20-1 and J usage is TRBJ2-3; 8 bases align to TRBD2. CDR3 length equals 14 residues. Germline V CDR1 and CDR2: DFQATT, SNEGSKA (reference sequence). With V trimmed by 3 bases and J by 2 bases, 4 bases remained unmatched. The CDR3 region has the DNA TGCAGTGCTAGTACGGGACTAGACACAGATACGCAGTATTTT. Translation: CSASTGLDTDTQYF.

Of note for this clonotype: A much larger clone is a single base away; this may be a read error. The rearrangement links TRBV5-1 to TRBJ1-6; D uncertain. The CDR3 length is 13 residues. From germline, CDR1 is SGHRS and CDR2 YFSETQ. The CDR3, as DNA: TGCGCCAGCAGCTTCGACCTTAATGCACCCCTCCACTTT. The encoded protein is CASSFDLNAPLHF.